This TCR beta chain is from a study of cytomegalovirus exposure and HLA in healthy donors. General study results and limits: TCR beta V- and J-gene trimming was later associated with a missense DCLRE1C variant. Being productive about 90% or about 30% of the time was typical of most TCR beta V segments in an earlier analysis.

This clone showed up many times. The antigen is not known. CDR3 length equals 16 residues. Germline V gene lookup returns CDR1 SGHAT and CDR2 FQNNGV. V was shortened by 5 bases and J by 0 bases, with 17 bases between the two germline ends. The PCR used 60 Vbeta and 13 Jbeta primers. Authors' data handling: In a later analysis, the count reached about 82 million unique TCR beta chains, with approximately 10 million shared. Some clones are missing from TCRdb's copy, which holds only in-frame ones; the method was immunoSEQ multiplex PCR. The V and J calls and clone size were taken over from that table, and D and trimming were inferred from the DNA. In the table there are some 130,000 clones, around 74% of which are singletons.

The chain combines TRBV11-2 with TRBJ2-7; the D gene is possibly TRBD1 (5 bases). The sample consisted of PBMCs. The sequence was collected from a man aged 25 to 40 in good health and CMV-seronegative. The CDR3 loop is CASSLSYRTFSYEQYF. CDR3 DNA: TGTGCCAGCAGCCTCAGTTACAGGACATTCTCCTACGAGCAGTACTTC. The variable domain in full, with the rest retrieved from reference TRBV11-2 and TRBJ2-7, is EAGVAQSPRYKIIEKRQSVAFWCNPISGHATLYWYQQILGQGPKLLIQFQNNGVVDDSQLPKDRFSAERLKGVDSTLKIQPAKLEDSAVYLCASSLSYRTFSYEQYFGPGTRLTVT.